The 24 T cell receptor beta chains below were found in one sample sequenced in a study of T cell repertoires in cytomegalovirus infection. For these TCRs, the target antigens are not known. TCRdb fed the reads into MiXCR, producing one record per CDR3 protein. In the table there are some 99,000 distinct CDR3 sequences, about 28% of which are singletons. Material: CD8+ T cells from cultured PBMCs, obtained from culture after CMV antigen stimulation. The receptors stem from a human donor in good health (CMV status not recorded). Some clones in this sample may be carry-over from other donors' samples.

The V gene is TRBV5-4, the J gene TRBJ2-1; a possible D gene is TRBD2 (6 bases). The CDR3 has 14 amino acids. CDR1 is SGHNT, CDR2 YYREEE, per germline (reference sequence). Trimming took off 3 bases at V and 9 bases at J, with 16 bases between the two ends. The CDR3 spells CASSWGLEPSEQFF. DNA of the CDR3: TGTGCCAGCAGCTGGGGACTGGAACCTTCTGAGCAGTTCTTC.

This clonotype was seen only a few times. This chain connects TRBV11-2 to TRBJ2-3; D unresolved. CDR1 and CDR2 from the germline V gene are SGHAT and FQNNGV. V was cut by 1 base and J by 4 bases, with 3 bases left in between. The CDR3 contains 12 residues. In nucleotides, the CDR3 is TGTGCCAGCAGCTTAGCGGCAGATACGCAGTATTTT. Its translation: CASSLAADTQYF.

This chain links TRBV7-2 with TRBJ2-2; D is possibly TRBD1 or TRBD2 (5 bases each). The CDR3 runs to 16 residues. Trimming removed 6 bases at V and 1 base at J, with 15 bases between. CDR1 and CDR2 (germline): SGHTA, FQGNSA. Here the CDR3 DNA reads TGTGCCAGCAGGGTCAGGGACCCCGAGAACACCGGGGAGCTGTTTTTT. Protein product: CASRVRDPENTGELFF.

This chain uses TRBV11-2 with TRBJ2-1; D is perhaps TRBD2 (6 bases). Deletions cut 1 base from V and 8 bases from J, with 9 bases between. Germline V gives CDR1 SGHAT, CDR2 FQNNGV. This CDR3 has 13 amino acids. In DNA, the CDR3 is TGTGCCAGCAGCTTAGGTCTAGCGTATGAGCAGTTCTTC. Translation gives CASSLGLAYEQFF.

The chain uses TRBV28 and TRBJ2-3; unclear D gene. The V end was cut by 2 bases, the J end by 0 bases, with 12 bases between. Looked up from germline, CDR1 is MDHEN and CDR2 is SYDVKM. The CDR3 contains 16 residues. The CDR3 DNA reads as TGTGCCAGCAGTTTACTTATCGGACCGAGCACAGATACGCAGTATTTT. Its protein is CASSLLIGPSTDTQYF.

The genes are TRBV7-2 and TRBJ1-1; D is ambiguous. Germline V gene lookup returns CDR1 SGHTA and CDR2 FQGNSA. Between the trimmed V and J ends, which lost 8 bases and 3 bases, there was a span of 16 bases. The CDR3 consists of 14 residues. CDR3: CASLGMGIDTEAFF. CDR3 bases: TGTGCCAGCCTTGGAATGGGTATTGACACTGAAGCTTTCTTT.

Only a few counts were recorded for this clonotype. This chain joins TRBV6-2 or TRBV6-3 and TRBJ1-2; D is ambiguous. This CDR3 is built from 12 residues. Deletions cut 2 bases from V and 5 bases from J, with 6 bases between. CDR1 and CDR2 from the germline V gene are MNHEY and SVGEGT. The CDR3 sequence is CASSYDQYGYTF. The DNA of the CDR3 is TGTGCCAGCAGTTACGACCAGTATGGCTACACCTTC.

The table lists this clonotype with a few counts. This chain links TRBV27 with TRBJ1-2; TRBD1 aligns across 8 bases. V lost 6 bases and J lost 4; bases outside the gene matches: 4. The CDR3 covers 13 residues. Germline values: CDR1 MNHEY, CDR2 SMNVEV (reference sequence). CDR3 loop: CASREGTGYGYTF. Written as DNA, the CDR3 is TGTGCCAGCAGGGAAGGGACAGGCTATGGCTACACCTTC.

The sample holds a few counts of this clonotype. The CDR3 nucleotides are TGTGCCAGCAGCCGTACGCGAGTGGCTGAAGCTTTCTTT. Translation gives CASSRTRVAEAFF. The chain carries TRBV11-2 and TRBJ1-1; D is unclear. The germline V gene has CDR1 SGHAT and CDR2 FQNNGV. The V end lost 5 bases, the J end lost 6 bases, and 13 bases lay between the germline ends. CDR3 length: 13 amino acids. Together with reference TRBV11-2 and TRBJ1-1, the CDR3 gives the full variable domain: EAGVAQSPRYKIIEKRQSVAFWCNPISGHATLYWYQQILGQGPKLLIQFQNNGVVDDSQLPKDRFSAERLKGVDSTLKIQPAKLEDSAVYLCASSRTRVAEAFFGQGTRLTVV.

The V and J genes are TRBV12-3 or TRBV12-4 and TRBJ2-7; TRBD1 matches at 8 bases. This CDR3 region has 12 residues. V shed 5 bases and J 11 bases; nucleotides not matched to a gene: 8. CDR3 in amino acids: CASSPGQGKEYF. The CDR3 region has the DNA TGTGCCAGCAGTCCTGGACAGGGAAAGGAGTACTTC.

This clonotype has just a few counts. This sequence joins TRBV6-1 and TRBJ1-5; a possible D gene is TRBD1 (5 bases). The CDR3 sequence is 19 residues long. Trimming took 0 bases from V and 2 from J, leaving 20 bases between them. Germline CDR1 MNHNS, CDR2 SASEGT. CDR3 nucleotides: TGTGCCAGCAGTGAAGCGCTTCAATTAGGGCAGGGAGGCAATCAGCCCCAGCATTTT. Amino acid sequence: CASSEALQLGQGGNQPQHF.

This clonotype showed up many times. V usage is TRBV6-5 and J usage is TRBJ1-1, with 8 bases aligning to TRBD1. Germline assignment: CDR1 MNHEY and CDR2 SVGAGI. V lost 0 bases, J lost 3 bases, and 6 bases stayed unmatched. This CDR3 has 16 residues. The CDR3 is CASSYSLGQVDTEAFF. CDR3 DNA: TGTGCCAGCAGTTACTCGCTGGGACAGGTCGACACTGAAGCTTTCTTT.

A few counts support this clonotype. The chain links TRBV2 to TRBJ2-7; maybe TRBD1 (5 bases). The V end was cut by 2 bases, the J end by 2 bases, with 13 bases between. Germline V gene data show CDR1 as SNHLY and CDR2 as FYNNEI. The CDR3 consists of 15 residues. CDR3 amino acids: CASSEWQGTTYEQYF. The CDR3 region has the DNA TGTGCCAGCAGTGAATGGCAGGGCACTACCTACGAGCAGTACTTC.

The rearrangement links TRBV12-3 or TRBV12-4 to TRBJ2-1, with D possibly TRBD2 on 7 matching bases. Trimming left V 5 bases short and J 8 bases short, with 13 bases between. CDR3 size: 13 residues. CDR3 amino acids: CASSPRGAHEQFF. The CDR3 DNA is TGTGCCAGCAGTCCCCGGGGGGCGCATGAGCAGTTCTTC.

This sequence joins TRBV11-2 and TRBJ2-2; 7 bases match TRBD2. The CDR3 loop spans 15 amino acids. The V gene's germline CDR1 is SGHAT and CDR2 FQNNGV. Unmatched junction bases numbered 4, after V lost 5 bases and J lost 1 base. The CDR3 DNA reads as TGTGCCAGCAGCCCGATAGCGGGGAACACCGGGGAGCTGTTTTTT. Protein product: CASSPIAGNTGELFF.

This clonotype was seen only a few times. The gene calls are TRBV29-1 and TRBJ2-3; 13 bases fit TRBD2. Trimming at V came to 7 bases and at J to 3 bases, leaving 16 bases not matched to a gene. The CDR3 is made up of 18 amino acids. The V gene's germline CDR1 is SQVTM and CDR2 ANQGSEA. This CDR3 reads CSADIGLAGDVGTDTQYF. The CDR3 DNA is TGCAGCGCTGACATTGGACTAGCGGGGGATGTAGGTACAGATACGCAGTATTTT.

The chain links TRBV7-9 to TRBJ1-2, with D unclear. Looked up from germline, CDR1 is SEHNR and CDR2 is FQNEAQ (reference sequence). Trimming took off 2 bases at V and 4 bases at J, with 11 bases between the two ends. There are 14 residues in the CDR3. The CDR3, as DNA: TGTGCCAGCAGCTTACTCACGGTCTTCTATGGCTACACCTTC. It specifies CASSLLTVFYGYTF.

The chain uses TRBV11-2 and TRBJ2-6; D uncertain. Per germline, CDR1 SGHAT and CDR2 FQNNGV. V was trimmed by 3 bases and J by 0 bases, leaving 9 bases between them. This CDR3 region has 16 residues. CDR3 sequence reads: CASSFSPGSGANVLTF. DNA for the CDR3: TGTGCCAGCAGCTTTTCCCCCGGCTCTGGGGCCAACGTCCTGACTTTC. Variable domain in full (rest from reference TRBV11-2 and TRBJ2-6): EAGVAQSPRYKIIEKRQSVAFWCNPISGHATLYWYQQILGQGPKLLIQFQNNGVVDDSQLPKDRFSAERLKGVDSTLKIQPAKLEDSAVYLCASSFSPGSGANVLTFGAGSRLTVL.

This clonotype was found many times. The rearrangement links TRBV7-6 to TRBJ2-1; D is possibly TRBD2 (5 bases). The CDR3 has 13 residues. V was cut by 7 bases and J by 9 bases, with 16 bases left in between. Germline-derived CDR1 and CDR2 are SGHVS and FNYEAQ. CDR3 in amino acids: CASTEGALGEQFF. DNA for the CDR3: TGTGCCAGCACCGAGGGAGCGCTGGGTGAGCAGTTCTTC.

V gene TRBV4-1 combines with J gene TRBJ2-1; the match to TRBD2 covers 9 bases. The germline CDR1 and CDR2 sequences are MGHRA and YSYEKL. V lost 4 bases to trimming and J lost 0 bases; unmatched junction nucleotides: 10. The CDR3 is 18 amino acids. CDR3 sequence: CASSPSAGGISSYNEQFF. CDR3 sequence (DNA): TGCGCCAGCAGCCCCTCAGCGGGGGGAATCAGCTCCTACAATGAGCAGTTCTTC.

This clonotype was seen only a few times. The gene calls are TRBV4-1 and TRBJ1-1, with no clear D. Looked up from germline, CDR1 is MGHRA and CDR2 is YSYEKL. The CDR3 is 16 amino acids. V lost 4 bases and J 1 base, leaving 16 bases between the germline ends. The CDR3 protein is CASSPFFGDPNTEAFF. The CDR3 nucleotides read TGCGCCAGCAGCCCTTTCTTTGGAGACCCGAACACTGAAGCTTTCTTT.

This clonotype has just one count. V gene TRBV11-2 combines with J gene TRBJ2-3, with D tentatively TRBD1 or TRBD2 (5 bases each). CDR1 and CDR2 (germline): SGHAT, FQNNGV. The CDR3 is 15 amino acids. V shed 1 base and J shed 2 bases, with 10 bases lying between them. This CDR3 reads CASSLGGVPTDTQYF. For the CDR3, the DNA is TGTGCCAGCAGCTTAGGAGGGGTACCCACAGATACGCAGTATTTT.

This clonotype was detected a few times. The chain is built from TRBV19 and TRBJ1-5; D is unclear. This CDR3 has 13 residues. Deletions cut 6 bases from V and 7 bases from J, with 13 bases between. The germline CDR1 and CDR2 sequences are LNHDA and SQIVND (reference sequence). The CDR3 DNA sequence: TGTGCCAGTAGCCGCTCGCCTGTCCAGCCCCAGCATTTT. Its translation is CASSRSPVQPQHF. Full variable domain (remainder filled in from reference TRBV19 and TRBJ1-5): DGGITQSPKYLFRKEGQNVTLSCEQNLNHDAMYWYRQDPGQGLRLIYYSQIVNDFQKGDIAEGYSVSREKKESFPLTVTSAQKNPTAFYLCASSRSPVQPQHFGDGTRLSIL.

This rearrangement joins TRBV27 to TRBJ1-1; 10 bases fit TRBD1. V was pared by 6 bases and J by 4 bases, with 8 bases of the junction left unmatched. The CDR3 has 15 residues. Germline values: CDR1 MNHEY, CDR2 SMNVEV (reference sequence). Written as DNA, the CDR3 is TGTGCCAGCAGCCTCTCCGGACAGGGGGGCACTGAAGCTTTCTTT. Translating it yields CASSLSGQGGTEAFF.